Below are 14 T cell receptor beta chains sequenced from a single sample in a study of blood T cell repertoires in COVID-19. The repertoire was sequenced with immunoSEQ multiplex PCR; TCRdb's copy has only in-frame clones and lacks some. The sample has 130,000 or so clones, more than 80% seen once. The sample comprised peripheral blood. These receptors were taken from a man between 65 and 79 years old with active or convalescent COVID-19.

DNA for the CDR3: TGTGCCAGCAGCGTATCCCTCCAGGGTCTAGCTAACTATGGCTACACCTTC. Residues: CASSVSLQGLANYGYTF. The chain recombines TRBV9 with TRBJ1-2; TRBD1 might be the D (5 bases). Germline V CDR1 and CDR2: SGDLS, YYNGEE. This CDR3 region has 17 residues. V was clipped by 1 base and J by 0 bases, with 16 bases between them.

V gene TRBV28 combines with J gene TRBJ2-1; TRBD2 is a possible D gene (5 bases). The CDR3 contains 16 residues. Germline CDR1 MDHEN, CDR2 SYDVKM. The germline V and J ends were trimmed by 4 bases and 0 bases, with 13 bases remaining between them. This CDR3 is CASSSASSGSYNEQFF. CDR3 DNA: TGTGCCAGCAGTTCCGCATCCAGCGGCTCCTACAATGAGCAGTTCTTC.

The rearrangement uses TRBV5-1 and TRBJ1-4; D perhaps matches TRBD1 (5 bases). Germline assignment: CDR1 SGHRS and CDR2 YFSETQ. The CDR3 spans 16 residues. Trimming cost V 6 bases and J 0 bases, with 15 bases left between them. CDR3 nucleotides: TGCGCCAGCAACCTCGGGGGAGGTTCAACTAATGAAAAACTGTTTTTT. Translation: CASNLGGGSTNEKLFF.

The gene calls are TRBV7-3 and TRBJ1-2; 10 positions match TRBD1. The V and J ends lost 5 bases and 4 bases, in that order; junction bases with no gene match: 7. The CDR3 runs 15 residues. Germline lookup yields CDR1 SGHTA and CDR2 FQGTGA. As DNA, the CDR3 is TGTGCCAGCAGCCTAGGACAGGGGGGTATCTATGGCTACACCTTC. This translates into CASSLGQGGIYGYTF.

The chain recombines TRBV30 with TRBJ2-7; D may be TRBD2 (5 bases). Germline CDR1 is GTSNPN and CDR2 is SVGIG (reference sequence). The CDR3 contains 12 residues. The germline V and J ends were trimmed by 0 bases and 8 bases, with 11 bases remaining between them. CDR3 DNA sequence: TGTGCCTGGAGTGTGATAAGGGAGAAGCAGTACTTC. This gives the protein CAWSVIREKQYF.

J is TRBJ2-5 and V is TRBV28; D is uncertain. CDR1 is MDHEN, CDR2 SYDVKM, per germline. V dropped 6 bases and J dropped 1 base, with 9 bases sitting between them. The CDR3 sequence is 13 residues long. The CDR3 DNA reads TGTGCCAGCAGGGTACTGATCCAAGAGACCCAGTACTTC. Translating it yields CASRVLIQETQYF.

The rearrangement uses TRBV28 and TRBJ1-5; weak D call: TRBD1 (5 bases). The CDR3 totals 14 residues. In germline, CDR1 is MDHEN, CDR2 SYDVKM. The V end lost 3 bases, the J end lost 4 bases, and 10 bases lay between the germline ends. CDR3 nucleotides: TGTGCCAGCAGTTTGGGGCCGATTAATCAGCCCCAGCATTTT. Its translation is CASSLGPINQPQHF.

V usage is TRBV11-2 and J usage is TRBJ2-4; 12 bases map to TRBD2. V lost 5 bases to trimming and J lost 7 bases; unmatched junction nucleotides: 3. This CDR3 contains 14 residues. Germline V CDR1 and CDR2: SGHAT, FQNNGV. CDR3 amino acids: CASSSTSGRNIQYF. The CDR3 DNA is TGTGCCAGCAGCAGCACTAGCGGGAGGAACATTCAGTACTTC.

The rearrangement joins TRBV6-4 to TRBJ2-1; D is uncertain. The V end was cut by 1 base, the J end by 6 bases, with 4 bases between. Per germline, CDR1 MRHNA and CDR2 SNTAGT. This CDR3 has 12 residues. The CDR3 DNA sequence: TGTGCCAGCAGTGACTTAATCAATGAGCAGTTCTTC. Amino acids: CASSDLINEQFF.

This clone was counted once. The gene calls are TRBV28 and TRBJ1-5, with TRBD1 matching 7 bases. The CDR3 spans 14 residues. Germline loops: CDR1 MDHEN, CDR2 SYDVKM. V was pared by 6 bases and J by 3 bases, with 5 bases of the junction left unmatched. In DNA, the CDR3 is TGTGCCAGCAGCCGGACAGGACCCAATCAGCCCCAGCATTTT. This gives the protein CASSRTGPNQPQHF. Full variable domain (outside the CDR3, taken from reference TRBV28 and TRBJ1-5): DVKVTQSSRYLVKRTGEKVFLECVQDMDHENMFWYRQDPGLGLRLIYFSYDVKMKEKGDIPEGYSVSREKKERFSLILESASTNQTSMYLCASSRTGPNQPQHFGDGTRLSIL.

The chain links TRBV21-1 to TRBJ2-3; the table gives TRBD1 as D, unverified against the DNA. TRBV21-1 is tagged as a pseudogene. The CDR3 consists of 16 residues. Written as DNA, the CDR3 is TGTGCCAGCAGCAAAGTAAGGACAGCACTCACAGATACGCAGTATTTT. Protein: CASSKVRTALTDTQYF.

This clone has more than one count but fewer than ten. The chain uses TRBV28 and TRBJ1-2; no firm D call. This CDR3 region has 11 residues. V lost 4 bases and J 8 bases, leaving 8 bases between the germline ends. Germline values: CDR1 MDHEN, CDR2 SYDVKM. As DNA, the CDR3 is TGTGCCAGCAGTTCTTTGTCGGGCTACACCTTC. Residues: CASSSLSGYTF.

V usage is TRBV5-1 and J usage is TRBJ1-3; TRBD1 matches 8 bases. The CDR3 contains 16 residues. Losses at the gene ends were 5 bases for V and 2 bases for J; bases not matched to a gene: 9. Germline CDR1 and CDR2: SGHRS and YFSETQ. CDR3 sequence: CASRPGQVSAGNTIYF. The CDR3 nucleotides are TGCGCCAGCAGGCCGGGACAGGTCTCAGCTGGAAACACCATATATTTT.

The rearrangement links TRBV3-1 (or the pseudogene TRBV3-2) to TRBJ2-5; 7 bases are a match to TRBD2. Looked up from germline, CDR1 is LGHDT and CDR2 is YNNKEL (reference sequence). V shed 4 bases, J shed 4 bases, and the junction held 12 bases outside the gene matches. The CDR3 has 16 amino acids. The CDR3 DNA reads as TGTGCCAGCAGCCGGGAAGTGGGCGGGAGAGGAGAGACCCAGTACTTC. It codes for CASSREVGGRGETQYF.